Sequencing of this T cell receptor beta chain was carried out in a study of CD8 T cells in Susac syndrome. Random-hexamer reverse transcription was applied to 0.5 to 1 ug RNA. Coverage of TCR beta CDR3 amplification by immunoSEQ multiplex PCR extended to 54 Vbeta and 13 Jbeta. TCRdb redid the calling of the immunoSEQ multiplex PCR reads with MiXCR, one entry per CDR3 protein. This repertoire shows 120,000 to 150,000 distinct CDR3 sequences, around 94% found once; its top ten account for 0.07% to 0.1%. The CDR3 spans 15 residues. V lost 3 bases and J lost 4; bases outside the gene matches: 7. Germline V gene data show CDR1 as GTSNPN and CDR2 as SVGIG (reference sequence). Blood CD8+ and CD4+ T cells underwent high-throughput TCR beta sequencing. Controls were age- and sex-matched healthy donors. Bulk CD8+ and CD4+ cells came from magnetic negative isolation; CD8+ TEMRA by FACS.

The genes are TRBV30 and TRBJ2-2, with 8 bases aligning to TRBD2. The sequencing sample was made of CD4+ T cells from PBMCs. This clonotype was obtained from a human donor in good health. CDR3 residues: CAWRGAGGPTGELFF. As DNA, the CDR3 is TGTGCCTGGAGAGGTGCGGGAGGTCCCACCGGGGAGCTGTTTTTT.